The T cell receptor (beta chain) under discussion was sequenced for a study of OX40 agonist ivuxolimab in advanced cancers. Only in-frame clones appear in the TCRdb table, and some are missing; sequencing was by immunoSEQ multiplex PCR. The sample carries 73,000 or so clones, more than 75% recorded once. Remarks on this clone: Its antigen is not known.

This CDR3 is built from 13 residues. Deletions cut 8 bases from V and 1 base from J, with 12 bases between. Germline lookup yields CDR1 ENHRY and CDR2 SYGVKD. General observations from the study: Both CD4+ and CD8+ T cell populations in blood had undergone clonal expansion by week 6 at 0.1 to 3.0 mg/kg.

The sample in question was CD4+ or CD8+ T cells sorted from blood, obtained in a trial of the OX40 agonist ivuxolimab. This rearrangement joins TRBV10-3 to TRBJ2-7, with a possible D match to TRBD2 (6 bases). This TCR was sampled from an adult with an advanced solid tumor such as melanoma, head and neck, liver or kidney cancer. DNA of the CDR3: TGTGCCATCGGGGGACTTCTATCCTACGAGCAGTACTTC. Its translation: CAIGGLLSYEQYF.